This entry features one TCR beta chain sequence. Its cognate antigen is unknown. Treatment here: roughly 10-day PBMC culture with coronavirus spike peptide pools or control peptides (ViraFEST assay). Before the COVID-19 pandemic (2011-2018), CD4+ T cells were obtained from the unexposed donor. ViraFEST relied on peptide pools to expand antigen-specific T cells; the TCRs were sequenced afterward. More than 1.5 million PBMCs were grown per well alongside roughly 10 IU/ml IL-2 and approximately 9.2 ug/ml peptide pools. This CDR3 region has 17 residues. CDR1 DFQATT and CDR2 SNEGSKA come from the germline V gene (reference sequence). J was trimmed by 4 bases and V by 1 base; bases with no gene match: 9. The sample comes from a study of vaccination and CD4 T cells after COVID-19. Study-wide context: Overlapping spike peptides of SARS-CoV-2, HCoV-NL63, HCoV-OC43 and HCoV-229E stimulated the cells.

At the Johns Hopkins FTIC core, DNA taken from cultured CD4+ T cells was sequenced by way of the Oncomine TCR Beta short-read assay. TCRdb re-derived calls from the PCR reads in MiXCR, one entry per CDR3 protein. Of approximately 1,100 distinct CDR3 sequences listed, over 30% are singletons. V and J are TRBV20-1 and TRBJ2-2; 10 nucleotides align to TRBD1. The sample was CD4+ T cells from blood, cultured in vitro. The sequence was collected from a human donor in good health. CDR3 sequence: CSARALGTGVATGELFF. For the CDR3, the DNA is TGCAGTGCTAGAGCCCTTGGGACAGGGGTGGCCACCGGGGAGCTGTTTTTT.